The T cell receptor beta chain described here comes from a study of identical twins. TCRdb used MiXCR to reprocess the 5' RACE reads, holding one entry per CDR3 protein. The sample carries 500,000 to 650,000 distinct CDR3 sequences, approximately 20% recorded once. Details on this clonotype: The antigen is not known.

This CDR3 region has 12 residues. From germline, CDR1 is MNHNY and CDR2 SVGAGI (reference sequence). V dropped 6 bases and J dropped 6 bases, with 12 bases sitting between them. Study-wide findings and caveats: Insertions were reduced in abundant cord blood beta clonotypes but not in memory repertoires. Within twin pairs, the out-of-frame alpha sequences they shared showed excess low generation probability. The study reached conclusions through statistical analysis that was cross-sectional, not following the same donors.

The same specimen was also included in a second study, on yellow fever vaccine responses in identical twins. From that report: Reportedly, twins' vaccine T cell responses looked partly convergent and partly personalized.

This receptor was identified in a woman under 30 in good health. Source material: CD4+ T cells sorted from blood. The gene calls are TRBV6-6 and TRBJ2-7; D is unclear. In DNA, the CDR3 is TGTGCCAGCAGCTCGACCTTTTCCGAGCAGTACTTC. Translation: CASSSTFSEQYF.